Listed below are T cell receptor beta chains from one sample, sequenced in a study of cytomegalovirus exposure and HLA in healthy donors. The method was immunoSEQ multiplex PCR; TCRdb's version includes in-frame clones alone and lacks a portion of them. Of about 160,000 clones in the sample, roughly 85% were seen once. Material: PBMCs. The receptor source for this set is a woman between 25 and 40 years old in good health and CMV-seronegative. Both conserved end residues are part of each CDR3. A D gene is named only where the DNA matches it firmly. The size entry is marked missing in some rows and otherwise reads once, few, many or a size class.

CDR3aa: CASDRVLGETQYF
CDR3nt: TGTGCCAGTGACCGAGTACTGGGCGAGACCCAGTACTTC
v_gene: TRBV19
d_gene: .
j_gene: TRBJ2-5
abundance: .

CDR3aa: CASSSALFSYEQYF
CDR3nt: TGCGCCAGCAGCTCCGCTTTATTCTCCTACGAGCAGTACTTC
v_gene: TRBV5-1
d_gene: .
j_gene: TRBJ2-7
abundance: .

CDR3aa: CASSFRGLAGSGTGELFF
CDR3nt: TGTGCCAGCAGTTTCCGGGGACTAGCGGGATCGGGCACCGGGGAGCTGTTTTTT
v_gene: TRBV27
d_gene: TRBD2
j_gene: TRBJ2-2
abundance: .

CDR3aa: CASSFTDRVPVDGYTF
CDR3nt: TGTGCCAGCAGCTTCACGGACAGGGTTCCGGTAGACGGCTACACCTTC
v_gene: TRBV7-8
d_gene: TRBD1
j_gene: TRBJ1-2
abundance: once

CDR3aa: CASRGGYYGYTF
CDR3nt: TGTGCCAGCAGGGGAGGTTACTATGGCTACACCTTC
v_gene: TRBV27
d_gene: .
j_gene: TRBJ1-2
abundance: .

CDR3aa: CASTLRDSQFF
CDR3nt: TGTGCCAGCACCCTCCGGGATTCTCAGTTCTTC
v_gene: TRBV6-1
d_gene: .
j_gene: TRBJ2-1
abundance: .

CDR3aa: CASSHERTAYSNQPQHF
CDR3nt: TGTGCCAGCAGCCACGAGAGGACAGCATATAGCAATCAGCCCCAGCATTTT
v_gene: TRBV5-8
d_gene: .
j_gene: TRBJ1-5
abundance: .

CDR3aa: CASRGLYGYTF
CDR3nt: TGTGCCAGCAGGGGGCTCTATGGCTACACCTTC
v_gene: TRBV19
d_gene: TRBD1
j_gene: TRBJ1-2
abundance: .

CDR3aa: CASSQDEGYGYGYTF
CDR3nt: TGTGCCAGCAGCCAAGATGAGGGATACGGCTATGGCTACACCTTC
v_gene: TRBV4-2
d_gene: .
j_gene: TRBJ1-2
abundance: .

CDR3aa: CASSGGAARREKLFF
CDR3nt: TGTGCCAGCAGCGGTGGGGCGGCCCGGCGGGAAAAACTGTTTTTT
v_gene: TRBV6-6
d_gene: .
j_gene: TRBJ1-4
abundance: .

CDR3aa: CASSFGQGFSVTF
CDR3nt: TGTGCCAGCAGTTTCGGACAGGGGTTTAGTGTGACCTTC
v_gene: TRBV27
d_gene: TRBD1
j_gene: TRBJ1-2
abundance: once

CDR3aa: CASRTTGRTYNEQFF
CDR3nt: TGTGCCAGTAGGACGACAGGGAGAACCTACAATGAGCAGTTCTTC
v_gene: TRBV19
d_gene: TRBD1
j_gene: TRBJ2-1
abundance: .

CDR3aa: CASSLAQAGGEQYF
CDR3nt: TGTGCCAGCAGCTTAGCGCAAGCAGGTGGGGAGCAGTACTTC
v_gene: TRBV7-9
d_gene: .
j_gene: TRBJ2-7
abundance: .

CDR3aa: CASSQDGQVKTGELFF
CDR3nt: TGTGCCAGCAGCCAAGATGGGCAGGTTAAAACCGGGGAGCTGTTTTTT
v_gene: TRBV14
d_gene: .
j_gene: TRBJ2-2
abundance: .

CDR3aa: CASGFGVGYGYTF
CDR3nt: TGTGCTAGTGGTTTCGGGGTAGGCTATGGCTACACCTTC
v_gene: TRBV12-5
d_gene: .
j_gene: TRBJ1-2
abundance: .

CDR3aa: CASSQQGARFNSPLHF
CDR3nt: TGCGCCAGCAGTCAACAGGGGGCGCGGTTTAATTCACCCCTCCACTTT
v_gene: TRBV23-1
d_gene: TRBD1
j_gene: TRBJ1-6
abundance: .

CDR3aa: CASSYPAGKNTGELFF
CDR3nt: TGTGCCAGCAGTTACCCTGCGGGGAAGAACACCGGGGAGCTGTTTTTT
v_gene: TRBV6-6
d_gene: .
j_gene: TRBJ2-2
abundance: .

CDR3aa: CASSVRQGAGNTIYF
CDR3nt: TGTGCCAGCAGCGTGAGACAGGGGGCTGGAAACACCATATATTTT
v_gene: TRBV9
d_gene: TRBD1
j_gene: TRBJ1-3
abundance: .

CDR3aa: CASSQNGGIRNTGELFF
CDR3nt: TGTGCCAGCAGCCAGAACGGCGGCATCCGGAACACCGGGGAGCTGTTTTTT
v_gene: TRBV7-2
d_gene: .
j_gene: TRBJ2-2
abundance: once